One sample yielded the 30 T cell receptor beta chains listed below, sequenced in a study of a mutant IDH1 vaccine in newly diagnosed glioma. Using immunoSEQ multiplex PCR, the repertoire was profiled, and TCRdb retains in-frame clones only, with some absent. The table lists roughly 34,000 clones, 85% to 90% of them singletons. Time point specified: week 47, end of study. Doses of 300 ug of mutant IDH1 20-mer peptide were given with topical imiquimod. No antigen is known for these receptors. Specimen: PBMCs, collected from a glioma patient whose treatment included an IDH1 peptide vaccine. The receptors stem from a woman in her twenties or thirties with glioma.

V gene TRBV6-1 combines with J gene TRBJ2-7; 8 nucleotides align to TRBD1. The V gene's germline CDR1 is MNHNS and CDR2 SASEGT. Trimming took 5 bases from V and 3 from J; bases not matched to a gene: 9. The CDR3 has 15 amino acids. The CDR3 DNA sequence: TGTGCCAGCAGTCCCCGGACAGGGTCTCGCTACGAGCAGTACTTC. It specifies CASSPRTGSRYEQYF.

This chain joins TRBV5-5 and TRBJ2-7; D may be TRBD1 (6 bases). V lost 4 bases to trimming and J lost 5 bases, with 13 bases between them. CDR1 and CDR2 (germline): SGHKS, YYEKEE (reference sequence). This CDR3 spans 13 amino acids. As DNA, the CDR3 is TGTGCCAGCAGCGACAGGACCGGTCACGAGCAGTACTTC. This encodes CASSDRTGHEQYF.

The chain combines TRBV1 with TRBJ2-7. TRBV1 counts as a pseudogene. The CDR3 totals 12 residues. CDR3 protein: CTSSQGVHEQYF. For the CDR3, the DNA is TGCACCAGCAGTCAGGGAGTCCACGAGCAGTACTTC.

V is TRBV7-6 and J is TRBJ2-7; D tentatively reads TRBD1 or TRBD2 (5 bases each). This CDR3 has 16 amino acids. Germline values: CDR1 SGHVS, CDR2 FNYEAQ. Deletions cut 1 base from V and 1 base from J, with 14 bases between. The CDR3 loop reads CASSLDGRDGSYEQYF. CDR3 DNA sequence: TGTGCCAGCAGCTTAGACGGCCGGGACGGTTCCTACGAGCAGTACTTC.

V and J are TRBV27 and TRBJ1-5, with D possibly being TRBD1 (5 bases). CDR1 MNHEY and CDR2 SMNVEV come from the germline V gene (reference sequence). V lost 2 bases, J lost 1 base, and 9 bases lay in between. The CDR3 is 15 amino acids. In DNA form, the CDR3 reads TGTGCCAGCAGTTTACGGGGACGGAGCAATCAGCCCCAGCATTTT. Its translation is CASSLRGRSNQPQHF.

The rearrangement joins TRBV5-1 to TRBJ2-1, with 8 bases lining up with TRBD2. Germline CDR1 is SGHRS and CDR2 is YFSETQ. The junction had 4 bases not matched to a gene; V was cut back by 0 bases and J by 2 bases. CDR3 length equals 16 residues. As DNA, the CDR3 is TGCGCCAGCAGCTTGGTTAGCGGGGTTACCTACAATGAGCAGTTCTTC. Protein product: CASSLVSGVTYNEQFF.

In DNA, the CDR3 is TGTGCCAGCAGCGCTGGACAGACCGGGGAGCTGTTTTTT. Protein: CASSAGQTGELFF. V gene TRBV5-4 combines with J gene TRBJ2-2, with D possibly being TRBD1 (6 bases). The V gene's germline CDR1 is SGHNT and CDR2 YYREEE (reference sequence). CDR3 size: 13 residues. Trimming cost V 4 bases and J 5 bases, with 9 bases left between them. Drawing the rest from reference TRBV5-4 and TRBJ2-2, the complete variable domain is ETGVTQSPTHLIKTRGQQVTLRCSSQSGHNTVSWYQQALGQGPQFIFQYYREEENGRGNFPPRFSGLQFPNYSSELNVNALELDDSALYLCASSAGQTGELFFGEGSRLTVL.

This rearrangement joins TRBV2 to TRBJ2-7; D is unclear. CDR3 size: 15 residues. Germline CDR1 is SNHLY and CDR2 is FYNNEI. Trimming left V 7 bases short and J 6 bases short, with 22 bases between. CDR3 region: CASTPPVGLQGEQYF. DNA for the CDR3: TGTGCCAGCACTCCCCCCGTCGGGCTACAAGGCGAGCAGTACTTC.

This clone showed up just once. V gene TRBV2 combines with J gene TRBJ2-1, with D possibly TRBD2 on 6 matching bases. V was clipped by 4 bases and J by 13 bases, with 14 bases between them. The CDR3 is 12 amino acids. Germline CDR1 reads SNHLY; CDR2 reads FYNNEI. In DNA, the CDR3 is TGTGCCAGCAGTGGACCCCTGGAGGGACAGTTCTTC. Its translation: CASSGPLEGQFF. The entire variable domain, with the rest obtained from reference TRBV2 and TRBJ2-1, is as follows: EPEVTQTPSHQVTQMGQEVILRCVPISNHLYFYWYRQILGQKVEFLVSFYNNEISEKSEIFDDQFSVERPDGSNFTLKIRSTKLEDSAMYFCASSGPLEGQFFGPGTRLTVL.

This chain uses TRBV29-1 with TRBJ1-1; D might be TRBD1 (5 bases). CDR3 length: 11 residues. V was shortened by 6 bases and J by 4 bases, with 9 bases between the two germline ends. Germline V CDR1 and CDR2: SQVTM, ANQGSEA. In DNA form, the CDR3 reads TGCAGCGTGCCCGGGGGCACTGAAGCTTTCTTT. This codes for CSVPGGTEAFF.

This clone was found a few times. This sequence joins TRBV6-5 and TRBJ1-1, with TRBD1 identical over 8 bases. CDR1 MNHEY and CDR2 SVGAGI come from the germline V gene. Losses at the gene ends were 2 bases for V and 4 bases for J; bases not matched to a gene: 6. This CDR3 spans 15 amino acids. CDR3 sequence: CASSYARQGSTEAFF. DNA of the CDR3: TGTGCCAGCAGTTACGCCAGACAGGGGAGCACTGAAGCTTTCTTT.

V usage is TRBV5-1 and J usage is TRBJ1-1, with a weak D call TRBD1 (6 bases). Trimming stripped 4 bases from V and 4 bases from J, with 17 bases between. The CDR3 covers 15 residues. Germline V gene data show CDR1 as SGHRS and CDR2 as YFSETQ. In DNA form, the CDR3 reads TGCGCCAGCAGCACCTCACAGGGCGGCCCCACTGAAGCTTTCTTT. Its translation is CASSTSQGGPTEAFF.

The table lists this clone with a count of one. The chain links TRBV4-1 to TRBJ1-1, with unresolved D. The CDR3 consists of 13 residues. Per germline, CDR1 MGHRA and CDR2 YSYEKL. The ends were cut back, 4 bases at V and 0 bases at J, with 6 bases in the middle. The CDR3 nucleotides are TGCGCCAGCAGCCCCACGGTGAACACTGAAGCTTTCTTT. Translated, it gives CASSPTVNTEAFF.

V is TRBV29-1 and J is TRBJ2-5; D is possibly TRBD1 (6 bases). V was cut by 6 bases and J by 5 bases, with 16 bases left in between. The length of the CDR3 is 13 residues. Germline V gives CDR1 SQVTM, CDR2 ANQGSEA. The CDR3 spells CSVAWTVRETQYF. The DNA of the CDR3 is TGCAGCGTGGCCTGGACAGTCCGGGAGACCCAGTACTTC.

This chain connects TRBV2 to TRBJ2-7; D is possibly TRBD1 (5 bases). From germline, CDR1 is SNHLY and CDR2 FYNNEI. Deletions cut 6 bases from V and 6 bases from J, with 9 bases between. The CDR3 loop spans 11 amino acids. Here the CDR3 reads CASSIRVEQYF. As DNA, the CDR3 is TGTGCCAGCAGCATCAGGGTCGAGCAGTACTTC.

V and J are TRBV5-1 and TRBJ2-7; TRBD1 might be the D (5 bases). The V and J ends lost 4 bases and 2 bases respectively, with 13 bases between them. The CDR3 covers 14 residues. CDR1 and CDR2 (germline): SGHRS, YFSETQ. CDR3 region: CASSNGHQTYEQYF. CDR3 DNA sequence: TGCGCCAGCAGCAACGGACACCAGACCTACGAGCAGTACTTC.

The genes are TRBV2 and TRBJ1-4; D perhaps matches TRBD1 (5 bases). The CDR3 contains 14 residues. Germline CDR1 reads SNHLY; CDR2 reads FYNNEI. V lost 2 bases and J 5 bases, leaving 9 bases between the germline ends. CDR3 region: CASSEYQGNEKLFF. The DNA of the CDR3 is TGTGCCAGCAGTGAATACCAGGGAAATGAAAAACTGTTTTTT.

The chain links TRBV27 to TRBJ2-7; TRBD2 is a possible D gene (5 bases). This CDR3 spans 16 amino acids. Germline V CDR1 and CDR2: MNHEY, SMNVEV (reference sequence). Trimming took off 7 bases at V and 2 bases at J, with 21 bases between the two ends. The CDR3 protein is CASTLIAGRPTYEQYF. The CDR3 DNA reads TGTGCCAGCACCCTTATTGCGGGCAGGCCAACCTACGAGCAGTACTTC.

The J gene is TRBJ2-7, the V gene TRBV7-9, with TRBD1 identical over 9 bases. The germline gives CDR1 SEHNR, CDR2 FQNEAQ (reference sequence). CDR3 size: 14 residues. The junction had 7 bases not matched to a gene; V was cut back by 7 bases and J by 3 bases. Here the CDR3 reads CASTLPGQGYEQYF. DNA of the CDR3: TGTGCCAGCACCCTGCCGGGACAGGGCTACGAGCAGTACTTC.

CDR3 sequence reads: CASSQDPGEGNTIYF. The CDR3 DNA reads TGCGCCAGCAGCCAAGATCCAGGGGAGGGAAACACCATATATTTT. The chain is built from TRBV4-3 and TRBJ1-3; D might be TRBD1 (6 bases). Per germline, CDR1 LGHNA and CDR2 YSLEER. CDR3 length: 15 amino acids. V lost 0 bases and J lost 4, with 10 bases in between.

V gene TRBV12-5 combines with J gene TRBJ2-6; D is uncertain. V lost 1 base and J lost 0, with 10 bases in between. The germline V gene encodes CDR1 LGHNT and CDR2 FRNRAP. The length of the CDR3 is 17 residues. CDR3 amino acids: CASGLGGSGSGANVLTF. In nucleotides, the CDR3 is TGTGCTAGTGGTTTGGGTGGATCGGGCTCTGGGGCCAACGTCCTGACTTTC.

The chain joins TRBV5-8 to TRBJ2-5, with D unresolved. With 4 bases removed from V and 5 bases from J, the gap between germline ends came to 21 bases. The CDR3 is 16 amino acids. Germline CDR1 SGHTS, CDR2 YDEGEE. The CDR3 loop is CASSPGFGSTGETQYF. CDR3 nucleotides: TGTGCCAGCAGCCCTGGGTTTGGATCCACCGGGGAGACCCAGTACTTC.

The V and J genes are TRBV5-5 and TRBJ1-1; D possibly corresponds to TRBD1 (5 bases). V lost 0 bases, J lost 5 bases, and 8 bases lay in between. Germline-derived CDR1 and CDR2 are SGHKS and YYEKEE (reference sequence). This CDR3 has 13 residues. CDR3 amino acids: CASSLGGSTEAFF. CDR3 DNA sequence: TGTGCCAGCAGCTTGGGGGGGAGTACTGAAGCTTTCTTT.

This clone was counted a single time. The chain carries TRBV18 and TRBJ1-2, with 8 bases identical to TRBD1. The CDR3 sequence is 13 residues long. J gave up 8 bases and V 3 bases, and 5 bases lay outside the gene matches. Looked up from germline, CDR1 is KGHSH and CDR2 is LQKENI. CDR3 nucleotides: TGTGCCAGCTCACCCCAGGGGGACAGGGGCTACACCTTC. It is translated as CASSPQGDRGYTF.

The chain is built from TRBV18 and TRBJ1-2; 9 nucleotides align to TRBD1. The J segment lost 6 bases and the V segment lost 3 bases, leaving 8 bases of the junction unmatched. Germline loops: CDR1 KGHSH, CDR2 LQKENI. The length of the CDR3 is 15 residues. CDR3 sequence (DNA): TGTGCCAGCTCACCCTCGTGGACAGGGGATAATGGCTACACCTTC. Protein: CASSPSWTGDNGYTF.

The V gene is TRBV5-1, the J gene TRBJ1-1; no clear D gene. From germline, CDR1 is SGHRS and CDR2 YFSETQ. The V gene lost 4 bases and the J gene lost 1 base, with 11 bases spanning the gap. The CDR3 loop spans 14 amino acids. The CDR3 here is CASSPRESNTEAFF. As DNA, the CDR3 is TGCGCCAGCAGCCCCCGGGAGTCGAACACTGAAGCTTTCTTT.

The gene calls are TRBV2 and TRBJ1-4; 7 positions match TRBD1. Germline V gene lookup returns CDR1 SNHLY and CDR2 FYNNEI. V lost 5 bases and J lost 5; bases outside the gene matches: 8. This CDR3 is built from 15 residues. DNA for the CDR3: TGTGCCAGCAGTAATACATTACAGGGGAATGAAAAACTGTTTTTT. The encoded protein is CASSNTLQGNEKLFF.

The V call is TRBV4-1, the J call TRBJ2-3, with 7 bases matching TRBD2. Germline CDR1 MGHRA, CDR2 YSYEKL. The V segment lost 0 bases and the J segment 4 bases; nucleotides outside the gene matches: 7. This CDR3 spans 16 amino acids. CDR3 protein: CASSQERRGGADTQYF. The CDR3 nucleotides read TGCGCCAGCAGCCAAGAGCGCCGGGGAGGGGCAGATACGCAGTATTTT.

Details on this clone: One junction end disagrees with the germline gene, perhaps due to a read error. The chain is built from TRBV11-2 and TRBJ1-4; D not certain. This CDR3 region has 14 residues. Germline CDR1 reads SGHAT; CDR2 reads FQNNGV. The CDR3 region has the DNA TGTGCCAGCAGCTTAGATGCGGGAGCGACTAGGGTTGTTTTT. Translated: CASSLDAGATRVVF.

The chain is built from TRBV19 and TRBJ2-1, with TRBD2 identical over 12 bases. Germline V gene data show CDR1 as LNHDA and CDR2 as SQIVND (reference sequence). Trimming removed 2 bases from V and 5 bases from J; junction bases left unmatched: 1. CDR3 length: 15 amino acids. CDR3 loop: CASSILAGGNNEQFF. The CDR3 DNA reads as TGTGCCAGTAGTATACTAGCGGGGGGGAACAATGAGCAGTTCTTC.